The clone carrying this T cell receptor (beta chain) was detected only once. These data are taken from a study of blood T cell repertoires in COVID-19. At the level of the study: COVID-19 samples collected from the United States, Italy and Spain covered acute and convalescent phases. Sample material is recorded as cDNA or gDNA derived from T cells, B-cell-depleted T cells, or PBMCs.

The CDR3 covers 13 residues. Looked up from germline, CDR1 is SGHAT and CDR2 is FQNNGV. V was pared by 1 base and J by 1 base, with 4 bases between. Assay used: immunoSEQ multiplex PCR; TCRdb lists only in-frame clones, some missing. Found here are about 93,000 clones, roughly 88% of them singletons; the top ten hold less than 2%. This receptor was taken from a human donor with active COVID-19. The donor label of this sample is uncertain. The chain carries TRBV11-2 and TRBJ1-1; D gene uncertain. The sample comprised peripheral blood. The CDR3 loop is CASSLGGNTEAFF. The DNA of the CDR3 is TGTGCCAGCAGCTTAGGAGGGAACACTGAAGCTTTCTTT.